This TCR beta chain is from a study of beta chain features in type 1 diabetes. Concerning this clone: The antigen is undetermined.

Regarding the study as a whole: People with Type 1 diabetes carried modestly yet significantly shorter TCRB CDR3s in all four CD4+ subsets.

Investigators reverse transcribed all isolated RNA, so they sequenced expressed TCRB transcripts. Sequencing was performed with immunoSEQ multiplex PCR; in TCRdb, only in-frame clones are kept and a portion is missing. The sample has 25,000 to 30,000 clones; less than 60% are singletons. Per the germline V gene, CDR1 is SQVTM and CDR2 is ANQGSEA. V was pared by 7 bases and J by 4 bases, with 5 bases of the junction left unmatched. The CDR3 length is 13 residues. The specimen was Tregs from blood. The sequence derives from a woman between 18 and 30 years old with type 1 diabetes. This chain uses TRBV29-1 with TRBJ2-1, with 9 nucleotides matching TRBD1. The CDR3 DNA reads TGCAGCGCGCTAGGGACAGGGTACAATGAGCAGTTCTTC. Its protein is CSALGTGYNEQFF.